One and the same sample provided the 8 T cell receptor beta chains below, sequenced in a study of cytomegalovirus exposure and HLA in healthy donors. The PCR made use of 60 Vbeta and 13 Jbeta primers. Profiled with immunoSEQ multiplex PCR; TCRdb holds only in-frame clones, not every one. The data contain around 150,000 clones, 86% of them seen just once; the ten biggest clones take up under 2%. The sample consisted of PBMCs. The source is a woman aged 18-29 years in good health and CMV-seronegative.

The V and J genes are TRBV2 and TRBJ1-5, with D maybe TRBD1 (5 bases). The CDR3 runs 15 residues. Between the trimmed V and J ends, which lost 3 bases and 0 bases, there was a span of 9 bases. Germline loops: CDR1 SNHLY, CDR2 FYNNEI. CDR3 in amino acids: CASSEGGYSNQPQHF. In DNA form, the CDR3 reads TGTGCCAGCAGTGAGGGGGGGTATAGCAATCAGCCCCAGCATTTT.

J is TRBJ1-1 and V is TRBV27; D is possibly TRBD1 (5 bases). CDR1 is MNHEY and CDR2 is SMNVEV in the germline V gene (reference sequence). The ends were cut back, 6 bases at V and 4 bases at J, with 21 bases in the middle. The CDR3 runs 16 residues. CDR3 in DNA: TGTGCCAGCAGCCATACAGGCCCCCGGGGAGGCACTGAAGCTTTCTTT. Its translation is CASSHTGPRGGTEAFF.

V and J are TRBV16 and TRBJ1-2; 8 bases fit TRBD1. This CDR3 is 15 amino acids long. CDR1 is KGHSY and CDR2 is FQNENV in the germline V gene. J was trimmed by 7 bases and V by 2 bases; bases with no gene match: 9. CDR3 in amino acids: CASSQDMGQVAGYTF. The CDR3 DNA sequence: TGTGCCAGCAGCCAAGATATGGGACAGGTTGCTGGCTACACCTTC.

The chain combines TRBV5-1 with TRBJ2-3; 11 bases are a match to TRBD2. This CDR3 has 14 amino acids. Germline-derived CDR1 and CDR2 are SGHRS and YFSETQ. After removal of 6 bases from V and 4 bases from J, the junction contained 4 bases not matched to a gene. CDR3 residues: CASKTSGSPDTQYF. Written as DNA, the CDR3 is TGCGCCAGCAAAACTAGCGGGAGCCCAGATACGCAGTATTTT.

The gene calls are TRBV19 and TRBJ1-1; D gene unclear. Germline CDR1 reads LNHDA; CDR2 reads SQIVND (reference sequence). This CDR3 is built from 12 residues. V was trimmed by 2 bases and J by 8 bases, leaving 9 bases between them. The CDR3 DNA reads as TGTGCCAGTAGTATAATACCTGGCGAAGCTTTCTTT. The encoded protein is CASSIIPGEAFF.

This clone was seen a single time. As DNA, the CDR3 is TGCAGCTTTTATGGGGCTCGAGGCACTGAAGCTTTCTTT. Protein sequence: CSFYGARGTEAFF. This rearrangement joins TRBV29-1 to TRBJ1-1, with D possibly being TRBD1 (5 bases). Germline values: CDR1 SQVTM, CDR2 ANQGSEA. The CDR3 contains 13 residues. Trimming left V 8 bases short and J 4 bases short, with 17 bases between.

This chain connects TRBV6-6 to TRBJ1-1; 10 bases agree with TRBD1. V trimming: 7 bases; J trimming: 7 bases; junction bases outside the gene matches: 6. Germline V gene data show CDR1 as MNHNY and CDR2 as SVGAGI (reference sequence). The CDR3 length is 13 residues. The chain's CDR3 is CASTSGTGDEAFF. CDR3 sequence (DNA): TGTGCCAGCACCTCCGGGACAGGGGATGAAGCTTTCTTT.

The chain joins TRBV11-2 to TRBJ1-2, with D unresolved. The CDR3 runs 15 residues. The germline CDR1 and CDR2 sequences are SGHAT and FQNNGV. Trimming took off 1 base at V and 6 bases at J, with 15 bases between the two ends. The chain's CDR3 is CASSLVNPGLDGYTF. The CDR3 DNA reads TGTGCCAGCAGCTTAGTGAATCCTGGACTAGATGGCTACACCTTC.